These T cell receptor beta chains were read from a single sample in a study of monozygotic twins with inflammatory bowel disease. After re-calling the 5' RACE reads, TCRdb lists one entry per CDR3 protein, DNA absent. Its clone listing holds 400,000 to 500,000 distinct CDR3 sequences. The sample taken for sequencing was blood. These receptors originate from a human donor with ulcerative colitis or Crohn's disease, or a healthy co-twin of an affected twin (not recorded which). Each CDR3 is given with its conserved first and last residue.

cdr3_aa	cdr3_length	v_call	j_call
CSARVSVSQETQYF	14	TRBV20-1	TRBJ2-5
CASSVATGVYGYTF	14	TRBV9	TRBJ1-2
CASSQTPGQGSREKLFF	17	TRBV5-1	TRBJ1-4
CASSFGWGGKSTYGYTF	17	TRBV6-5	TRBJ1-2
CSAGPSGGSFEQFF	14	TRBV20-1	TRBJ2-1
CASSLATGSYQQFF	14	TRBV5-1	TRBJ2-1
CASSLEGERVPAFF	14	TRBV6-5	TRBJ1-1
CASENTGELFF	11	TRBV19	TRBJ2-2
CASSLGGQRESSGELFF	17	TRBV11-2	TRBJ2-2
CASSLELGTEETQYF	15	TRBV7-2	TRBJ2-5
CAISEGPGYEQYF	13	TRBV10-3	TRBJ2-7
CASSPGQNYEQYF	13	TRBV5-1	TRBJ2-7
CASSPSVADTQYF	13	TRBV28	TRBJ2-3
CATRTSGMGEQFF	13	TRBV15	TRBJ2-1
CASSLKGPSFEQFF	14	TRBV5-1	TRBJ2-1
CASSFSGNRHEQYF	14	TRBV28	TRBJ2-7
CASSLSDTSGRRYF	14	TRBV28	TRBJ2-4
CASRQGTSSYNSPLHF	16	TRBV5-1	TRBJ1-6
CASSFSQGTHNEQFF	15	TRBV12-3/TRBV12-4	TRBJ2-1
CASSLGEYLSTDTQYF	16	TRBV5-1	TRBJ2-3
CASSQDVGTADFYTF	15	TRBV3-1	TRBJ1-2
CASSPQGVVSMGYTF	15	TRBV7-2	TRBJ1-2
CASSYSSGGALYEQYF	16	TRBV6-2/TRBV6-3	TRBJ2-7
CSAPRTSGTTDTQYF	15	TRBV20-1	TRBJ2-3
CASSATGNANTGELFF	16	TRBV7-6	TRBJ2-2